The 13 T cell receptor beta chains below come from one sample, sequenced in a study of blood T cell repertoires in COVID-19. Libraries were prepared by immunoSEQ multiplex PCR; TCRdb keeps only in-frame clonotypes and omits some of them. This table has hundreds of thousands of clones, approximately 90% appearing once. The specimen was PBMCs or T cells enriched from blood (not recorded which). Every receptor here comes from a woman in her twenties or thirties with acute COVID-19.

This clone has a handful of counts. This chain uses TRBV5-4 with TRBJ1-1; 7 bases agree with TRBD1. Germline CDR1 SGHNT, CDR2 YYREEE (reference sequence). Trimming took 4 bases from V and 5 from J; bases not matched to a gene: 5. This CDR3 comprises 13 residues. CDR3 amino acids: CASSAQGGTEAFF. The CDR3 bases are TGTGCCAGCAGCGCGCAGGGGGGAACTGAAGCTTTCTTT.

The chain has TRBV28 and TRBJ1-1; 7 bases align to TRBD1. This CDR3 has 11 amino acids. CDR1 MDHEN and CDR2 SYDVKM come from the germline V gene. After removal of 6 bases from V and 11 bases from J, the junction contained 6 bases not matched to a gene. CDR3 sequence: CASRSTGDAFF. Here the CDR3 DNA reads TGTGCCAGCAGATCTACAGGGGACGCTTTCTTT.

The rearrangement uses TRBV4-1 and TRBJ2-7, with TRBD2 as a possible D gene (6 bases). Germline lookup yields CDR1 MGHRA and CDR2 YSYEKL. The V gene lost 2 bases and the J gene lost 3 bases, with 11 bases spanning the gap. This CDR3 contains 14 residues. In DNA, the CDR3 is TGCGCCAGCAGCCAAACCGGGAGTAACTACGAGCAGTACTTC. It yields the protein CASSQTGSNYEQYF.

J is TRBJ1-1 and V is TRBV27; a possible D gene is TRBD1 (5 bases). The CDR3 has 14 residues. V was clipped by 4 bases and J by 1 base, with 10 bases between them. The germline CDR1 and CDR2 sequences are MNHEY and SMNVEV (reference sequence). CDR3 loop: CASSSRQPNTEAFF. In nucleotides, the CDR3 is TGTGCCAGCAGTTCCCGACAGCCGAACACTGAAGCTTTCTTT.

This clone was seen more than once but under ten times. CDR3 nucleotide sequence: TGTGCCAGCAGTTACGAGGGGGCCGAGCAGTACTTC. It codes for CASSYEGAEQYF. The chain joins TRBV6-2 or TRBV6-3 to TRBJ2-7; TRBD1 matches 7 bases. This CDR3 spans 12 amino acids. Germline V gene lookup returns CDR1 MNHEY and CDR2 SVGEGT. V lost 2 bases, J lost 6 bases, and 1 base stayed unmatched.

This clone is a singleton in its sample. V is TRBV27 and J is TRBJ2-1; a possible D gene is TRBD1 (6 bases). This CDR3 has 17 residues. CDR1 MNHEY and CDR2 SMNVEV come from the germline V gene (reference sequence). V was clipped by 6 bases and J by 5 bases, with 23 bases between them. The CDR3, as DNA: TGTGCCAGCAGGAGGGGGTGGGGGACCTCCCTTGACAATGAGCAGTTCTTC. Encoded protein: CASRRGWGTSLDNEQFF.

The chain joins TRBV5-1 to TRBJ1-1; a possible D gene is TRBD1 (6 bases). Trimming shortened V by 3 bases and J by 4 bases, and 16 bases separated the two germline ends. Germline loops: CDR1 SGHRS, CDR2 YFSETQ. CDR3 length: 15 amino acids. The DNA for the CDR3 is TGCGCCAGCAGCTGGGGGCCGGGGGGGAGCACTGAAGCTTTCTTT. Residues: CASSWGPGGSTEAFF.

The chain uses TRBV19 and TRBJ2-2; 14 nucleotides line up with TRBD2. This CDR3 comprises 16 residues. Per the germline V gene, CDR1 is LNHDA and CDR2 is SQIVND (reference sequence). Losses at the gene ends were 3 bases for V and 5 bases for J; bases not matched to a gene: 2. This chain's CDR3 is CASSMGLAGATGELFF. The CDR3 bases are TGTGCCAGTAGTATGGGACTAGCGGGGGCTACCGGGGAGCTGTTTTTT.

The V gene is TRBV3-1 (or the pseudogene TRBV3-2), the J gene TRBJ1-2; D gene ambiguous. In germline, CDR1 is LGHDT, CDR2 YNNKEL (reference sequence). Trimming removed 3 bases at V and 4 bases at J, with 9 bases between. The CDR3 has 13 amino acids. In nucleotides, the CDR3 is TGTGCCAGCAGCCACGAGCTAACCTATGGCTACACCTTC. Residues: CASSHELTYGYTF.

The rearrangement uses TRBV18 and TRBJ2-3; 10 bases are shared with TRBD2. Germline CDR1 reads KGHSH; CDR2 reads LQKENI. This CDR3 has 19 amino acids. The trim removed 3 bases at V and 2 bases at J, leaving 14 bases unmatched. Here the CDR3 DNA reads TGTGCCAGCTCACCCATTCTCGTGTCTAGCGGGAGACACACAGATACGCAGTATTTT. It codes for CASSPILVSSGRHTDTQYF.

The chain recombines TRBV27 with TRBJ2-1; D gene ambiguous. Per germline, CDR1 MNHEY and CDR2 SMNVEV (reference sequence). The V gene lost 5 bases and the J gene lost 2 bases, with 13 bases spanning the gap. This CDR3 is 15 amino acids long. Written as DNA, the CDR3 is TGTGCCAGCAGTCCCAGAGGCGTCGCCTACAATGAGCAGTTCTTC. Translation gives CASSPRGVAYNEQFF.

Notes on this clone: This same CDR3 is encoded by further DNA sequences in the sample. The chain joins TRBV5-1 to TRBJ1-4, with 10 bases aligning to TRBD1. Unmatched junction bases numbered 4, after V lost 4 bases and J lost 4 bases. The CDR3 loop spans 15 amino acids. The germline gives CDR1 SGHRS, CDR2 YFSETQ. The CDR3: CASSVGTGVNEKLFF. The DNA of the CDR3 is TGCGCCAGCAGCGTGGGGACAGGGGTTAATGAAAAACTGTTTTTT.

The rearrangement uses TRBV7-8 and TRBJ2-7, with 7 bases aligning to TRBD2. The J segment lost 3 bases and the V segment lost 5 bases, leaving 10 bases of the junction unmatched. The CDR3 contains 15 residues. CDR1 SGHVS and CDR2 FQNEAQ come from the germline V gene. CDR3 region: CASSPSGAGHYEQYF. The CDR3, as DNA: TGTGCCAGCAGCCCCTCCGGAGCGGGGCACTACGAGCAGTACTTC.